Sequencing of this TCR beta chain was carried out in a study of blood T cell repertoires in COVID-19. Study overall: The cDNA or gDNA used as material had been derived from T cells, B-cell-depleted T cells, or PBMCs.

The CDR3 consists of 15 residues. The germline gives CDR1 SGHRS, CDR2 YFSETQ. With 4 bases clipped from V and 4 bases from J, the junction kept 4 bases outside the gene matches. Seattle's cohort entered during active infection and was followed longitudinally. TCRdb keeps only in-frame clones here, not all; method: immunoSEQ multiplex PCR. This sample carries about 200,000 clones, around 94% of them seen once, and the ten largest clones take approximately 0.8%. This chain uses TRBV5-1 with TRBJ2-3; TRBD2 aligns across 12 bases. What was sequenced was peripheral blood. This TCR was recovered from a man aged 30-40 years with COVID-19, enrolled during active disease. The CDR3 here is CASSPPSGGADTQYF. The CDR3 region has the DNA TGCGCCAGCAGCCCCCCTAGCGGGGGGGCAGATACGCAGTATTTT. The full variable domain, rest sourced from reference TRBV5-1 and TRBJ2-3, is KAGVTQTPRYLIKTRGQQVTLSCSPISGHRSVSWYQQTPGQGLQFLFEYFSETQRNKGNFPGRFSGRQFSNSRSEMNVSTLELGDSALYLCASSPPSGGADTQYFGPGTRLTVL.